This entry is about one T cell receptor beta chain. Its antigen is currently unknown. This record comes from a study of blood T cells in healthy people across ages. Overall study findings and caveats: In the absence of known donor CMV status, changes in expanded clonotypes were possibly confounded.

Combining a sample-barcoded 5' primer with a J-beta primer mix, a second PCR ran for about 7 to 11 cycles. Each CDR3 protein gets one entry after TCRdb re-called the 5' RACE reads with MiXCR. The sample yields about 970,000 distinct CDR3 sequences, roughly 51% seen once. The CDR3 length is 17 residues. V shed 6 bases, J shed 3 bases, and the junction held 5 bases outside the gene matches. Germline V gene data show CDR1 as SGDLS and CDR2 as YYNGEE. V is TRBV9 and J is TRBJ2-6; 14 bases are a match to TRBD2. Sequences were obtained from blood. The sequence came from a woman aged 60-75 years in good health. The CDR3 sequence: CASNKGLAGVGANVLTF. The CDR3 nucleotides are TGTGCCAGCAACAAGGGACTAGCGGGAGTTGGGGCCAACGTCCTGACTTTC.